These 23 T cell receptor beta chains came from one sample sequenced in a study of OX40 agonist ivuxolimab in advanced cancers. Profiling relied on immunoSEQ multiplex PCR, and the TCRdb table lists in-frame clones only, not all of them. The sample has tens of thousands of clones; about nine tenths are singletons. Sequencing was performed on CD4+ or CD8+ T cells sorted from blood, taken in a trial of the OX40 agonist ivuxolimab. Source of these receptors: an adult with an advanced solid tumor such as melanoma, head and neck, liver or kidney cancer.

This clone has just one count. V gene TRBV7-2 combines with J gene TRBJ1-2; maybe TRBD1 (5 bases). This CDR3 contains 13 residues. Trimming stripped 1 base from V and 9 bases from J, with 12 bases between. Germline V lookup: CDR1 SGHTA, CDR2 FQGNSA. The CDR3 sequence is CASSLGQGGSYTF. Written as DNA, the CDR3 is TGTGCCAGCAGCTTAGGGCAGGGAGGAAGCTACACCTTC.

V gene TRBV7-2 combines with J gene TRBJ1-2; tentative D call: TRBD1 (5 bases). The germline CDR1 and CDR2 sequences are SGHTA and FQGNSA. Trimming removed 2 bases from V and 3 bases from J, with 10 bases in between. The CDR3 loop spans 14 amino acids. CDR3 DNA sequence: TGTGCCAGCAGCTTATGGCAGGGTGACTATGGCTACACCTTC. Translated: CASSLWQGDYGYTF.

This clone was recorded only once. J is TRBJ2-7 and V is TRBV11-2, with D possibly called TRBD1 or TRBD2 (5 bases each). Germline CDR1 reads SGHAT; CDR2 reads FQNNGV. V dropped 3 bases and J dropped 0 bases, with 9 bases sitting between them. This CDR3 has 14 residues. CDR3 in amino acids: CASSFGTHSYEQYF. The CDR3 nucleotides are TGTGCCAGCAGCTTCGGGACGCACTCCTACGAGCAGTACTTC. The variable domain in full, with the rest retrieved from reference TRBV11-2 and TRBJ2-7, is EAGVAQSPRYKIIEKRQSVAFWCNPISGHATLYWYQQILGQGPKLLIQFQNNGVVDDSQLPKDRFSAERLKGVDSTLKIQPAKLEDSAVYLCASSFGTHSYEQYFGPGTRLTVT.

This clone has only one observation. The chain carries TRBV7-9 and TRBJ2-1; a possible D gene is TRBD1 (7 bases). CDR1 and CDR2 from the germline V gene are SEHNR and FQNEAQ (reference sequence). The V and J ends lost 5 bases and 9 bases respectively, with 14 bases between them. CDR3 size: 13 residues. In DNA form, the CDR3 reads TGTGCCAGCAGCCTCTGGGGGGACAGTGAGCAGTTCTTC. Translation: CASSLWGDSEQFF.

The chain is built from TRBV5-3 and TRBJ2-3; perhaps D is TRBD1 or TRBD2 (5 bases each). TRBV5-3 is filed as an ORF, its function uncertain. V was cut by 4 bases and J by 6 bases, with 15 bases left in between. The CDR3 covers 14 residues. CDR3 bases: TGTGCCAGAAGCAGGGACGGTTCAGGGGATACGCAGTATTTT. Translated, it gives CARSRDGSGDTQYF.

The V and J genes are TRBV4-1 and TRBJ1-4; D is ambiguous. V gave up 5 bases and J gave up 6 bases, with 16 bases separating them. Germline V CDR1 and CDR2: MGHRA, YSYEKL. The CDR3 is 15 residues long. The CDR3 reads CASSFQEGSHEKLFF. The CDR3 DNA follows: TGCGCCAGCAGCTTCCAGGAAGGGTCCCATGAAAAACTGTTTTTT.

CDR3 region: CASSLSAPNTQYF. CDR3 bases: TGTGCCAGCAGCTTATCAGCGCCCAATACGCAGTATTTT. The chain recombines TRBV7-2 with TRBJ2-3, with D hard to call. Germline CDR1 and CDR2: SGHTA and FQGNSA. This CDR3 has 13 amino acids. V was pared by 2 bases and J by 7 bases, with 10 bases between.

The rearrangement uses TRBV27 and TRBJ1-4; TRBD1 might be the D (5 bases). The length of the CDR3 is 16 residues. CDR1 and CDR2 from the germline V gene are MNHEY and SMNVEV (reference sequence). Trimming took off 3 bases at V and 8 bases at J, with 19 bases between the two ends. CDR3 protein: CASSFLGGGDEEKLFF. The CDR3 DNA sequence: TGTGCCAGCAGTTTTCTCGGGGGAGGGGATGAGGAAAAACTGTTTTTT.

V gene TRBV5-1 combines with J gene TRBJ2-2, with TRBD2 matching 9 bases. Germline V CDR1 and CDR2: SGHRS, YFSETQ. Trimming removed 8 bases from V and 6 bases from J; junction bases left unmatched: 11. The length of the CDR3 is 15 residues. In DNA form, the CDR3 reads TGCGCCAGTAGGAGGGTAGCGGGAGAAGCCGGGGAGCTGTTTTTT. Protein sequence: CASRRVAGEAGELFF.

In DNA, the CDR3 is TGTGCCAGCAGCCCGGGGGGGGAACCCGGCGGGGAGACCCAGTACTTC. This sequence encodes CASSPGGEPGGETQYF. The chain is built from TRBV11-3 and TRBJ2-5, with TRBD2 identical over 8 bases. Germline-derived CDR1 and CDR2 are SGHNT and YENEEA. With 5 bases clipped from V and 5 bases from J, the junction kept 13 bases outside the gene matches. The CDR3 length is 16 residues. Full variable domain (rest looked up from reference TRBV11-3 and TRBJ2-5): EAGVVQSPRYKIIEKKQPVAFWCNPISGHNTLYWYLQNLGQGPELLIRYENEEAVDDSQLPKDRFSAERLKGVDSTLKIQPAELGDSAVYLCASSPGGEPGGETQYFGPGTRLLVL.

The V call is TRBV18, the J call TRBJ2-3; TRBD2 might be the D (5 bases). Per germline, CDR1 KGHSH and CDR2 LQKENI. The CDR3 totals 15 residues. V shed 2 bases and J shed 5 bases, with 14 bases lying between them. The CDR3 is CASSPVEGVGDTQYF. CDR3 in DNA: TGTGCCAGCTCACCAGTCGAGGGAGTGGGAGATACGCAGTATTTT.

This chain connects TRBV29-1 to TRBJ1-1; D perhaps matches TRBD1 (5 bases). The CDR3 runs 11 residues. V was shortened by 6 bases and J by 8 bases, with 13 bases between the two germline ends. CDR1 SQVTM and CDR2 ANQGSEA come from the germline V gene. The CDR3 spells CSVERGGEAFF. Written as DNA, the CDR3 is TGCAGCGTGGAGAGGGGAGGCGAAGCTTTCTTT.

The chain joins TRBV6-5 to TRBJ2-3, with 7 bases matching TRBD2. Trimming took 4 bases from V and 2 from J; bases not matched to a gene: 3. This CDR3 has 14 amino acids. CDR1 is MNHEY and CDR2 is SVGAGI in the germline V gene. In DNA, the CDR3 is TGTGCCAGCAGTTTCGCGGGGGACACAGATACGCAGTATTTT. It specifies CASSFAGDTDTQYF.

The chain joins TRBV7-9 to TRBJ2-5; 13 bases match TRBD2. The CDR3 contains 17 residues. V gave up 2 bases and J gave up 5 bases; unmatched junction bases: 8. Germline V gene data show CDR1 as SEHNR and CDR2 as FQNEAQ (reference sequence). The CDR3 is CASSLHGLAGEGETQYF. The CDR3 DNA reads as TGTGCCAGCAGCTTACACGGACTAGCGGGAGAGGGGGAGACCCAGTACTTC.

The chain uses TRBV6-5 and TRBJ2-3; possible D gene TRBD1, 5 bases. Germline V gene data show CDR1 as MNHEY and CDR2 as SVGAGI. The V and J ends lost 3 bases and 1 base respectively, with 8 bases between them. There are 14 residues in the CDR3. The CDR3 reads CASSYQQGTDTQYF. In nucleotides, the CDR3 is TGTGCCAGCAGTTATCAACAGGGCACAGATACGCAGTATTTT.

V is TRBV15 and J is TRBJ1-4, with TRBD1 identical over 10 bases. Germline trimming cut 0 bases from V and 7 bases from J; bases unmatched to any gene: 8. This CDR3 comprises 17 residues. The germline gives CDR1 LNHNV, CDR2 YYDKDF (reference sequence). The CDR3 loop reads CATSRDRGTGELEKLFF. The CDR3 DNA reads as TGTGCCACCAGCAGAGATCGGGGGACAGGGGAACTTGAAAAACTGTTTTTT. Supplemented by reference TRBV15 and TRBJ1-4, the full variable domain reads DAMVIQNPRYQVTQFGKPVTLSCSQTLNHNVMYWYQQKSSQAPKLLFHYYDKDFNNEADTPDNFQSRRPNTSFCFLDIRSPGLGDTAMYLCATSRDRGTGELEKLFFGSGTQLSVL.

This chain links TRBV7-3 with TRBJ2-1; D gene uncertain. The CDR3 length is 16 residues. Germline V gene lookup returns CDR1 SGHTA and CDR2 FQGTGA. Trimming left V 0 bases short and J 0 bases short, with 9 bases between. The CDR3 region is CASSLTAMSSYNEQFF. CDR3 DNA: TGTGCCAGCAGCTTAACCGCGATGAGCTCCTACAATGAGCAGTTCTTC.

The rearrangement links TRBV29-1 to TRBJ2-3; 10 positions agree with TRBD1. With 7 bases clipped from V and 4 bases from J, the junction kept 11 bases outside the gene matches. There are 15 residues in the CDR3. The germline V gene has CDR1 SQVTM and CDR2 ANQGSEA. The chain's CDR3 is CSAGGTGAVPDTQYF. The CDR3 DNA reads TGCAGCGCTGGGGGGACAGGGGCGGTTCCAGATACGCAGTATTTT.

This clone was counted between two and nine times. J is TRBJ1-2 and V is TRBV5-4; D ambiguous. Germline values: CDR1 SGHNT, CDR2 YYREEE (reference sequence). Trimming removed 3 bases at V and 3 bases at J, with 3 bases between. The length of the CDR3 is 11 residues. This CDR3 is CASSSYYGYTF. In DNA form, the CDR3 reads TGTGCCAGCAGCTCGTACTATGGCTACACCTTC.

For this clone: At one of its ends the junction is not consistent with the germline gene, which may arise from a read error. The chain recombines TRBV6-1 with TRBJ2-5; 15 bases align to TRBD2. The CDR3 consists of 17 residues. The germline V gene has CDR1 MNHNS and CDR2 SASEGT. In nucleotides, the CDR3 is TGTGCCAGCAATGAAGCGGGACTAGCGGGAGGTATTGAGACCCAGTACTTC. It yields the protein CASNEAGLAGGIETQYF.

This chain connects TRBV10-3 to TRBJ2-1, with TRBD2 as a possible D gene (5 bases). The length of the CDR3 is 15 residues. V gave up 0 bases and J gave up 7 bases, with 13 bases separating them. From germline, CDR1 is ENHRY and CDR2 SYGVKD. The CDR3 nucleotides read TGTGCCATCAGTGAGTCTTCCGGGTCGGGAAATGAGCAGTTCTTC. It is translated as CAISESSGSGNEQFF.

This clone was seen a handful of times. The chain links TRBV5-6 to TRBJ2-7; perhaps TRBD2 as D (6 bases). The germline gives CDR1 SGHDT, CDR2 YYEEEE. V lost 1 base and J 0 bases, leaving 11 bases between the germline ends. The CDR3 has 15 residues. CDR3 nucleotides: TGTGCCAGCAGCTTGTTCGGGAGTACCTCCTACGAGCAGTACTTC. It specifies CASSLFGSTSYEQYF.

CDR3 sequence reads: CASSQKQQGASGNTIYF. The CDR3 region has the DNA TGTGCCAGCAGCCAGAAGCAACAGGGTGCCTCTGGAAACACCATATATTTT. V gene TRBV11-2 combines with J gene TRBJ1-3, with D perhaps matching TRBD1 (6 bases). The CDR3 is 17 amino acids. V dropped 5 bases and J dropped 0 bases, with 17 bases sitting between them. CDR1 is SGHAT, CDR2 FQNNGV, per germline.